This TCR beta chain was documented in a study of blood T cell repertoires in COVID-19. Study in general: COVID-19 samples from acute and convalescent phases originated in the United States, Italy and Spain.

TCRdb's copy holds only in-frame clones and misses some; the assay was immunoSEQ multiplex PCR. The table lists around 170,000 clones, over 80% of them singletons. There are 13 residues in the CDR3. Germline V CDR1 and CDR2: MDHEN, SYDVKM. The germline V and J ends were trimmed by 3 bases and 6 bases, with 9 bases remaining between them. The receptor comes from a woman in her 70s with COVID-19, enrolled during active disease. The V gene is TRBV28, the J gene TRBJ2-1; a weak D match, TRBD1 (6 bases). Material: peripheral blood. The CDR3 nucleotides are TGTGCCAGCAGTTTCTCAGGGGTCAATGAGCAGTTCTTC. Translated, it gives CASSFSGVNEQFF.